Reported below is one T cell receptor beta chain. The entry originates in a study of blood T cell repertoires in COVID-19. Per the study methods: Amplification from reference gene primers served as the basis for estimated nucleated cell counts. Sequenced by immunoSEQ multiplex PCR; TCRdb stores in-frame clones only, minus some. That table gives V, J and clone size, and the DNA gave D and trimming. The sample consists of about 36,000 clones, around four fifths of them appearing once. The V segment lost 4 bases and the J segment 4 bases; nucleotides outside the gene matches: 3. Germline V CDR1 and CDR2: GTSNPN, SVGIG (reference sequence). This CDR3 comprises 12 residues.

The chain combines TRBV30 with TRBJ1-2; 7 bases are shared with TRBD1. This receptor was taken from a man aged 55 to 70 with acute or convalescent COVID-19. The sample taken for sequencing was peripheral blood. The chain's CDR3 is CAWTTGSYGYTF. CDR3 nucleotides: TGTGCCTGGACGACAGGGTCCTATGGCTACACCTTC. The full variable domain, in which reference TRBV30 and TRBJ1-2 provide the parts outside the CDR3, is SQTIHQWPATLVQPVGSPLSLECTVEGTSNPNLYWYRQAAGRGLQLLFYSVGIGQISSEVPQNLSASRPQDRQFILSSKKLLLSDSGFYLCAWTTGSYGYTFGSGTRLTVV.